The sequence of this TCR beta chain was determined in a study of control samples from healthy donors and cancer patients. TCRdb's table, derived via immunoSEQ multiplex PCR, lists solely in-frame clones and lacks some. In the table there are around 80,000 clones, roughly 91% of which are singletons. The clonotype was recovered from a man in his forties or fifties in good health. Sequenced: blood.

CDR3 coding DNA: TGTGCCAGAAGCCAAGACAGTGCGGCTTTCTTT. Its translation is CARSQDSAAFF. The gene calls are TRBV5-3 and TRBJ1-1; D may be TRBD1 (5 bases). TRBV5-3 belongs to the ORF category, with a function that is uncertain. This CDR3 has 11 amino acids. Trimming cost V 4 bases and J 11 bases, with 12 bases left between them.